This section outlines one T cell receptor beta chain sequence together with its context. These data belong to a study of shared clonotypes between healthy human individuals. V was pared by 7 bases and J by 7 bases, with 11 bases of the junction left unmatched. Germline V gives CDR1 SGHRS, CDR2 YFSETQ. There are 15 residues in the CDR3. Original data processing: Filtering differed, since immunoSEQ gave only junction sequences and no quality scores. Measured with immunoSEQ multiplex PCR; TCRdb has only the in-frame clones, and not every one. D and trimming come from the DNA, and the V and J calls and clone size come from that table. The table includes about 110,000 clones, around 68% detected once.

This TCR was sampled from a woman in her twenties or thirties in good health. Input material: memory CD8+ T cells sorted from blood. Subset denoted: CD45RO+ cells pooled with CCR7-negative TemRA cells. The chain is built from TRBV5-1 and TRBJ2-1, with 10 bases matching TRBD2. CDR3 nucleotide sequence: TGCGCCAGCCGGTCTCTAGCGGGAGACGGAAATGAGCAGTTCTTC. Encoded protein: CASRSLAGDGNEQFF.